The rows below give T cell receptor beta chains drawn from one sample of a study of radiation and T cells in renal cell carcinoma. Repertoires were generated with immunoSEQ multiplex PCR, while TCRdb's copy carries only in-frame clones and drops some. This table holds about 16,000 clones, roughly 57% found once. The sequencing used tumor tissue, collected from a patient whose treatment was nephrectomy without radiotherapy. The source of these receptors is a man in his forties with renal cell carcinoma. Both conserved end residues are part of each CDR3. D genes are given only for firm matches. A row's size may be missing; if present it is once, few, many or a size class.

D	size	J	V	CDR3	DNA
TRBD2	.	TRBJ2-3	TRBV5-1	CASSPTSDNTDTQYF	TGCGCCAGCAGCCCCACTAGCGACAACACAGATACGCAGTATTTT
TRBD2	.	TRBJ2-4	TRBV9	CASSVVGGGQNIQYF	TGTGCCAGCAGCGTAGTAGGCGGGGGTCAAAACATTCAGTACTTC
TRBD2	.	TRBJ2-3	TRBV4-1	CASSLGLRGGTDTQYF	TGCGCCAGCAGCCTGGGGCTGCGGGGGGGAACAGATACGCAGTATTTT
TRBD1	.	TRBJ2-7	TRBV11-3	CASSLGQGASYEQYF	TGTGCCAGCAGCCTTGGACAGGGGGCCTCCTACGAGCAGTACTTC
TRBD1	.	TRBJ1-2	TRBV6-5	CASSLTGGFNGYTF	TGTGCCAGCAGCCTGACAGGGGGCTTTAATGGCTACACCTTC
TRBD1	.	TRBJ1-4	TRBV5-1	CASSLGTGGIYEKLFF	TGCGCCAGCAGCTTGGGGACAGGGGGTATTTATGAAAAACTGTTTTTT
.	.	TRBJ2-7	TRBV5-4	CASSLVGRHYEQYF	TGTGCCAGCAGCTTGGTGGGGCGACACTACGAGCAGTACTTC
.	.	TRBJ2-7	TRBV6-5	CASSSDSYLFKQYF	TGTGCCAGCAGTTCCGACTCCTATCTATTCAAGCAGTACTTC
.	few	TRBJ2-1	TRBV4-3	CASSDLHGSSYNEQFF	TGCGCCAGCAGTGACCTACACGGTAGCTCCTACAATGAGCAGTTCTTC
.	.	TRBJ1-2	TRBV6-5	CASREGDYGYTF	TGTGCCAGCAGGGAAGGGGACTATGGCTACACCTTC
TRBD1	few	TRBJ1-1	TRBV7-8	CASSTGGPNTEAFF	TGTGCCAGCAGCACAGGGGGCCCGAACACTGAAGCTTTCTTT
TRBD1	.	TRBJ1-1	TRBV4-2	CASSRPPTGSRTEAFF	TGTGCCAGCAGCCGACCCCCGACAGGGTCGAGGACTGAAGCTTTCTTT
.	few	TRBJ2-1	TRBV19	CASSMGYEVFF	TGTGCCAGTAGTATGGGCTATGAGGTGTTCTTC
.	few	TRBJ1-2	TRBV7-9	CASTKSGAGRDYGYTF	TGTGCCAGCACCAAATCCGGGGCAGGGCGAGACTATGGCTACACCTTC
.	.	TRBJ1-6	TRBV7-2	CASSPLTNSPLHF	TGTGCCAGCAGCCCCTTGACTAATTCACCCCTCCACTTT
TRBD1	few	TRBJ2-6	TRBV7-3	CASSQTGGLSGANVLTF	TGTGCCAGCAGCCAGACAGGGGGTCTCTCTGGGGCCAACGTCCTGACTTTC
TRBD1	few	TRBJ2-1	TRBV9	CASSLPPGQPYNEQFF	TGTGCCAGCAGCCTCCCACCGGGACAGCCTTACAATGAGCAGTTCTTC
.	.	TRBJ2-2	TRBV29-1	CSGTDSNTGELFF	TGCAGCGGAACGGACAGCAACACCGGGGAGCTGTTTTTT
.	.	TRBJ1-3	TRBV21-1	CASSKFRSGQDKTGNTIYF	TGTGCCAGCAGCAAATTTCGGTCCGGACAGGATAAAACTGGAAACACCATATATTTT
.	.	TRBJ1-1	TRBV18	CASSPAQRNTEAFF	TGTGCCAGCTCACCAGCCCAGAGGAACACTGAAGCTTTCTTT
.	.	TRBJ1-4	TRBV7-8	CASSLAVREVEKLFF	TGTGCCAGCAGCTTAGCGGTTAGGGAGGTTGAAAAACTGTTTTTT
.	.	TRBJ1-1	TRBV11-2	CASSLDRVLAFF	TGTGCCAGCAGCTTAGACAGGGTCCTGGCTTTCTTT
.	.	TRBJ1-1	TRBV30	CAWAMNIGAFF	TGTGCCTGGGCAATGAATATAGGAGCTTTCTTT
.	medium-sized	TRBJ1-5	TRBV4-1	CASSADSFNQPQHF	TGCGCCAGCAGTGCGGACAGCTTCAATCAGCCCCAGCATTTT
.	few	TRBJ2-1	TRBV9	CASSGAEGGSYNEQFF	TGTGCCAGCAGCGGCGCGGAGGGGGGTTCGTACAATGAGCAGTTCTTC
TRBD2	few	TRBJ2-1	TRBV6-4	CASSEAGGYNEQFF	TGTGCCAGCAGTGAAGCGGGGGGGTACAATGAGCAGTTCTTC
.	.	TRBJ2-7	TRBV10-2	CASSEYRGEPEQYF	TGCGCCAGCAGTGAGTACCGGGGTGAGCCCGAGCAGTACTTC
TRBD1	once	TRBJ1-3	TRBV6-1	CASSADRGLSGNTIYF	TGTGCCAGCAGTGCGGACAGGGGTCTCTCTGGAAACACCATATATTTT
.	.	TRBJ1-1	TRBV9	CASSPKDTEAFF	TGTGCCAGCAGTCCGAAGGATACTGAAGCTTTCTTT
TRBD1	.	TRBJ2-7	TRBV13	CASSPRDRYEQYF	TGTGCCAGCAGCCCCCGGGACAGATACGAGCAGTACTTC
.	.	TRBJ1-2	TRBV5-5	CASSLAGYPGNYGYTF	TGTGCCAGCAGCTTGGCGGGCTACCCGGGGAACTATGGCTACACCTTC
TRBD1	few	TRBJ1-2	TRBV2	CASSEEAGGYGYTF	TGTGCCAGCAGTGAAGAGGCAGGGGGCTATGGCTACACCTTC
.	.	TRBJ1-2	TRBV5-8	CASSPGRGGGYTF	TGTGCCAGCAGTCCGGGACGAGGAGGTGGCTACACCTTC
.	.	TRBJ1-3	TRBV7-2	CASTTQGGGGTIYF	TGTGCCAGCACCACACAAGGTGGCGGGGGCACCATATATTTT
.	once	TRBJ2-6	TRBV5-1	CASSLEAGANVLTF	TGCGCCAGCAGCTTAGAGGCTGGGGCCAACGTCCTGACTTTC
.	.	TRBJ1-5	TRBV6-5	CASSYGPQPQHF	TGTGCCAGCAGTTACGGCCCCCAGCCCCAGCATTTT
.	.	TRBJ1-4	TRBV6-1	CASLRDVWEKLFF	TGTGCCAGCTTAAGGGACGTTTGGGAAAAACTGTTTTTT
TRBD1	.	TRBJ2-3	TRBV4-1	CASSRIQGAVADTQYF	TGCGCCAGCAGCCGGATACAGGGGGCAGTCGCAGATACGCAGTATTTT
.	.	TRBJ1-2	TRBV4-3	CASSRQNRENYGYTF	TGCGCCAGCAGCCGTCAAAACAGGGAAAACTATGGCTACACCTTC
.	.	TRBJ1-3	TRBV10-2	CASNVGQPGNTIYF	TGCGCCAGCAACGTCGGGCAACCTGGAAACACCATATATTTT
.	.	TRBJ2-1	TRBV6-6	CASSYSHRNEQFF	TGTGCCAGCAGTTACAGTCACAGGAATGAGCAGTTCTTC
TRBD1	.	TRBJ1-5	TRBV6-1	CASRGQIFSNQPQHF	TGTGCCAGCAGGGGACAGATCTTTAGCAATCAGCCCCAGCATTTT
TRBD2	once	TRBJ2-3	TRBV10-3	CAISTGTSGGATDTQYF	TGTGCCATCAGCACTGGGACTAGCGGGGGGGCAACAGATACGCAGTATTTT
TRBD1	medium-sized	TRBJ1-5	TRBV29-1	CSVRTGGNQPQHF	TGCAGCGTTAGGACAGGCGGTAATCAGCCCCAGCATTTT
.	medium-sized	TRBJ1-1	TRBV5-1	CASSREAGGTEAFF	TGCGCCAGCAGCCGTGAAGCTGGGGGGACTGAAGCTTTCTTT
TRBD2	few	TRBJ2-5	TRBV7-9	CASSPKRLAGGPVTQYF	TGTGCCAGCAGCCCAAAAAGACTAGCGGGGGGGCCGGTGACCCAGTACTTC
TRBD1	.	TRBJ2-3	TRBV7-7	CASSPDQRQGSNTQYF	TGTGCCAGCAGCCCCGACCAAAGACAGGGTTCGAACACGCAGTATTTT
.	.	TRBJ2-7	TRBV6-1	CASSDQGRFDEQYF	TGTGCCAGCAGTGATCAGGGGCGGTTCGACGAGCAGTACTTC
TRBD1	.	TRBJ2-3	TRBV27	CASSSDRVGTDTQYF	TGTGCCAGCAGTTCCGACAGGGTAGGGACAGATACGCAGTATTTT